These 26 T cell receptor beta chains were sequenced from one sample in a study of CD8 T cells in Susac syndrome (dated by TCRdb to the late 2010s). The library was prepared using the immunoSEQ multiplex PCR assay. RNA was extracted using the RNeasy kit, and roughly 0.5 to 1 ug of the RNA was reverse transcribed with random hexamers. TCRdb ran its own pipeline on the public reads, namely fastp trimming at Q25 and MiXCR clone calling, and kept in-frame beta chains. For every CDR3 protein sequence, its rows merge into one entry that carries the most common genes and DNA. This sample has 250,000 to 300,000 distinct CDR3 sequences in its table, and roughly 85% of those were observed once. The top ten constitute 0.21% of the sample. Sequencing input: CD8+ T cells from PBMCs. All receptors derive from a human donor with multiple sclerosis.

Here the CDR3 reads CASSAPPGTGLGEQYF. CDR3 DNA sequence: TGTGCCAGCAGCGCGCCACCCGGGACAGGGCTAGGCGAGCAGTACTTC. The rearrangement links TRBV9 to TRBJ2-7, with 9 bases that match TRBD1. J gave up 6 bases and V 3 bases, and 13 bases lay outside the gene matches. The germline V gene has CDR1 SGDLS and CDR2 YYNGEE. This CDR3 region has 16 residues.

The CDR3 nucleotides read TGCGCCAGCAGCGCTCTATCGGCCACATCCGGGGAGCTGTTTTTT. Its protein product is CASSALSATSGELFF. This chain joins TRBV4-3 and TRBJ2-2; the D is unclear. V shed 5 bases and J shed 6 bases, with 16 bases lying between them. Germline V gives CDR1 LGHNA, CDR2 YSLEER. This CDR3 contains 15 residues.

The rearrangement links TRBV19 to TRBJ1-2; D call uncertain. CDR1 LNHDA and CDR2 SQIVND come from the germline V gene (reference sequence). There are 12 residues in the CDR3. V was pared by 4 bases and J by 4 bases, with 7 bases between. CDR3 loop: CASSTLFYGYTF. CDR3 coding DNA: TGTGCCAGTAGTACTCTTTTCTATGGCTACACCTTC.

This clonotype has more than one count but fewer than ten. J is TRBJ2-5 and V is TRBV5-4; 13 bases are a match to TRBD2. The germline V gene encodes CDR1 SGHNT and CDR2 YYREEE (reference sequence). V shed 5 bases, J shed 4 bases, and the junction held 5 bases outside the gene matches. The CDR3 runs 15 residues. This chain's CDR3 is CASRRTSGRLETQYF. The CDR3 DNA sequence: TGTGCCAGCAGGCGGACTAGCGGGAGACTAGAGACCCAGTACTTC.

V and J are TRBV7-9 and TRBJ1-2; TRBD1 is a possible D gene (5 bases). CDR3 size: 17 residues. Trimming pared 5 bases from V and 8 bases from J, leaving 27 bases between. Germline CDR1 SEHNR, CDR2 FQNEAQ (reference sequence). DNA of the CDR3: TGTGCCAGCAGCCGAGGGTTGGCAGGCTCGGGGAGGGGCGGCTACACCTTC. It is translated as CASSRGLAGSGRGGYTF.

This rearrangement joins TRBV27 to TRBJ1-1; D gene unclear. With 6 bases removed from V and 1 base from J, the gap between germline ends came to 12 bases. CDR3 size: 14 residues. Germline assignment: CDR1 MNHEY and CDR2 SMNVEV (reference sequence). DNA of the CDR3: TGTGCCAGCAGCATTGGGTGGGGGAACACTGAAGCTTTCTTT. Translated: CASSIGWGNTEAFF.

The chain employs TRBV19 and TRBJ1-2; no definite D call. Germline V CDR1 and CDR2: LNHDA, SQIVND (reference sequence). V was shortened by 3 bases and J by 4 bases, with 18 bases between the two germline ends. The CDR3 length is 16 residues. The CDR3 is CASSIRERPSAYGYTF. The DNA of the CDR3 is TGTGCCAGTAGTATCCGGGAAAGACCCTCGGCCTATGGCTACACCTTC.

CDR3 DNA: TGTGCCAGCAGCTATCCGGGAGGGGCCAACGTCCTGACTTTC. It codes for CASSYPGGANVLTF. This sequence joins TRBV7-9 and TRBJ2-6; a weak D match, TRBD2 (5 bases). CDR1 SEHNR and CDR2 FQNEAQ come from the germline V gene (reference sequence). The V end lost 4 bases, the J end lost 4 bases, and 8 bases lay between the germline ends. This CDR3 has 14 amino acids.

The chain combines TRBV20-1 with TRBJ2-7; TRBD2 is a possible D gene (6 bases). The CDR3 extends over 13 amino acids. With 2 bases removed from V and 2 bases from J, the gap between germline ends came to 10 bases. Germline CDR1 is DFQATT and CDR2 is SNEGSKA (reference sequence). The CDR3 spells CSARIAATYEQYF. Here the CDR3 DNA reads TGCAGTGCTAGAATAGCGGCGACCTACGAGCAGTACTTC.

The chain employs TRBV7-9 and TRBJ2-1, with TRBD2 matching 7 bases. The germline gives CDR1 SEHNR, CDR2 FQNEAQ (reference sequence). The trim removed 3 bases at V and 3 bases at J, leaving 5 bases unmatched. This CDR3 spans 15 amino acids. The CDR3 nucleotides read TGTGCCAGCAGCTTGCGTCCTAGCGGCTACAATGAGCAGTTCTTC. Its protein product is CASSLRPSGYNEQFF.

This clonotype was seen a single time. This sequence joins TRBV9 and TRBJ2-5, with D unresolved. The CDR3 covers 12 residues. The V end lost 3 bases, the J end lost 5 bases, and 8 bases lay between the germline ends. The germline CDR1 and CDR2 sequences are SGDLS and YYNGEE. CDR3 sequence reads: CASSGVGETQYF. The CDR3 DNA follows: TGTGCCAGCAGCGGGGTGGGGGAGACCCAGTACTTC.

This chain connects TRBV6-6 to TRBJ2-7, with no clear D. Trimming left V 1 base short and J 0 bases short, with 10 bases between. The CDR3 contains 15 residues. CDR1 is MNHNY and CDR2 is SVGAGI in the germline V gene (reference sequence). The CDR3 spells CASSYWDIDSYEQYF. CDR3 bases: TGTGCCAGCAGTTACTGGGATATAGACTCCTACGAGCAGTACTTC.

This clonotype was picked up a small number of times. The CDR3 DNA reads as TGTGCCAGCAGCCAAGATAGCGGTGGCTACGAGCAGTACTTC. It specifies CASSQDSGGYEQYF. V is TRBV3-1 and J is TRBJ2-7, with D perhaps matching TRBD2 (6 bases). Trimming removed 0 bases at V and 3 bases at J, with 9 bases between. The CDR3 contains 14 residues. Germline assignment: CDR1 LGHDT and CDR2 YNNKEL (reference sequence).

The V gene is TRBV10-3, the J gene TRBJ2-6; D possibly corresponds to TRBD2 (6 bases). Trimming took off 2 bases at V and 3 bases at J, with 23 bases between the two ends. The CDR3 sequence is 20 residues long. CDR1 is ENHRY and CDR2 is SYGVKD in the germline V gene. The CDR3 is CAISETGNSAPGVGANVLTF. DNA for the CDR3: TGTGCCATCAGTGAGACTGGTAATAGCGCTCCGGGGGTTGGGGCCAACGTCCTGACTTTC.

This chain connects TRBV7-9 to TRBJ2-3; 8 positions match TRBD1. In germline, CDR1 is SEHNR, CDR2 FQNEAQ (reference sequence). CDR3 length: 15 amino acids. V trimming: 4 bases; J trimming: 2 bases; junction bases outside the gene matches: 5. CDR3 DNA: TGTGCCAGCAGCTCCCCGGGACAGGACACAGATACGCAGTATTTT. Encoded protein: CASSSPGQDTDTQYF. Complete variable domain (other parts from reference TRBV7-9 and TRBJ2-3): DTGVSQNPRHKITKRGQNVTFRCDPISEHNRLYWYRQTLGQGPEFLTYFQNEAQLEKSRLLSDRFSAERPKGSFSTLEIQRTEQGDSAMYLCASSSPGQDTDTQYFGPGTRLTVL.

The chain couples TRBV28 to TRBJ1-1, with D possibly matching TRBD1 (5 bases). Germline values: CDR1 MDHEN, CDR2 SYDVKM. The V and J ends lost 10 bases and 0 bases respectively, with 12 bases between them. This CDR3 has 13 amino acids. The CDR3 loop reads CATSGRMNTEAFF. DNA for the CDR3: TGTGCCACCTCGGGACGGATGAACACTGAAGCTTTCTTT.

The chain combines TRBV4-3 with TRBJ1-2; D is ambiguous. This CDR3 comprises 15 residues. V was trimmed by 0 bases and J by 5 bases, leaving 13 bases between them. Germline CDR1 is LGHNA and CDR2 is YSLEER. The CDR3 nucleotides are TGCGCCAGCAGCCAAGACCTCGGCATATCTTATGGCTACACCTTC. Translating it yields CASSQDLGISYGYTF.

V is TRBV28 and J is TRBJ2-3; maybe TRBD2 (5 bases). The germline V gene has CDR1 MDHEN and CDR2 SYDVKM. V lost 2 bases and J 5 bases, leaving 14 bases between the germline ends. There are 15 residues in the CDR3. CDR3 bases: TGTGCCAGCAGTTTAGCACGGGAATTGGGAGATACGCAGTATTTT. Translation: CASSLARELGDTQYF.

The DNA of the CDR3 is TGTGCCAGCAGCGGACACCGACGCTCCTACAATGAGCAGTTCTTC. Amino acids: CASSGHRRSYNEQFF. V usage is TRBV2 and J usage is TRBJ2-1; weak D call: TRBD1 (5 bases). Trimming removed 6 bases at V and 0 bases at J, with 12 bases between. Germline assignment: CDR1 SNHLY and CDR2 FYNNEI. The length of the CDR3 is 15 residues.

CDR3 sequence reads: CASSISRGLGQPQHF. The CDR3 nucleotides are TGTGCCAGTAGTATTAGCAGGGGGCTGGGTCAGCCCCAGCATTTT. This chain uses TRBV19 with TRBJ1-5; 8 positions match TRBD1. CDR3 length: 15 amino acids. The V and J ends lost 3 bases and 6 bases, in that order; junction bases with no gene match: 7. Per the germline V gene, CDR1 is LNHDA and CDR2 is SQIVND (reference sequence). The full variable domain, with the rest looked up from reference TRBV19 and TRBJ1-5, is DGGITQSPKYLFRKEGQNVTLSCEQNLNHDAMYWYRQDPGQGLRLIYYSQIVNDFQKGDIAEGYSVSREKKESFPLTVTSAQKNPTAFYLCASSISRGLGQPQHFGDGTRLSIL.

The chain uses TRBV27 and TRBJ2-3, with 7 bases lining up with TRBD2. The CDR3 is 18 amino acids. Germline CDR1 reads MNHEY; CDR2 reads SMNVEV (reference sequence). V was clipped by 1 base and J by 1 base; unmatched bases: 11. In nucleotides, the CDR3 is TGTGCCAGCAGTTTATTGCATGACCAGCGGGAAGGCACAGATACGCAGTATTTT. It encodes CASSLLHDQREGTDTQYF.

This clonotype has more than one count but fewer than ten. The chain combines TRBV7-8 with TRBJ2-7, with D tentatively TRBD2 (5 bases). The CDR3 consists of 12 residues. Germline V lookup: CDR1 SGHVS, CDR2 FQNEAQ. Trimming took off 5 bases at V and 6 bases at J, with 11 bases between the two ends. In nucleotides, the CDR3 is TGTGCCAGCAGCCCGGACTCTTTCGAGCAGTACTTC. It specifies CASSPDSFEQYF. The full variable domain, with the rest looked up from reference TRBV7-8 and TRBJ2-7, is GAGVSQSPRYKVAKRGQDVALRCDPISGHVSLFWYQQALGQGPEFLTYFQNEAQLDKSGLPSDRFFAERPEGSVSTLKIQRTQQEDSAVYLCASSPDSFEQYFGPGTRLTVT.

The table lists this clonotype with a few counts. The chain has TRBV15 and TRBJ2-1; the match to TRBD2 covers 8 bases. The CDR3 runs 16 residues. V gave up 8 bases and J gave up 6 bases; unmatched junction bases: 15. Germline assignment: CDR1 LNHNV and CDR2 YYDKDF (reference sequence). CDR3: CATAERWASGLNEQFF. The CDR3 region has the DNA TGTGCCACCGCCGAGAGGTGGGCTAGCGGGCTCAATGAGCAGTTCTTC.

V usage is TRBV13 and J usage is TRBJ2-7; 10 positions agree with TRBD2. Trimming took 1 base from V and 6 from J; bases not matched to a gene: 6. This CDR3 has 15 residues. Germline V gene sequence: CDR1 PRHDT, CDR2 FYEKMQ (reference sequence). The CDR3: CASSLDPGTSVEQYF. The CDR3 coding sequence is TGTGCCAGCAGCTTAGATCCCGGGACTAGCGTCGAGCAGTACTTC.

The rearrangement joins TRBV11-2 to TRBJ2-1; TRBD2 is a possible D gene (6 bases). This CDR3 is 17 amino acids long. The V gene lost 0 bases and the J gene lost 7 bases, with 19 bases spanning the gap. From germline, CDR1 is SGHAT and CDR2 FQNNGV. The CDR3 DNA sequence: TGTGCCAGCAGCTTAGATCGAGTGGGACTGGGATATAATGAGCAGTTCTTC. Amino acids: CASSLDRVGLGYNEQFF.

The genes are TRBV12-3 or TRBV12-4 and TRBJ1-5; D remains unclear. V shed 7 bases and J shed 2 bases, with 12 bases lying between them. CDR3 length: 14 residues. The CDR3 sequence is CASTNDGRNQPQHF. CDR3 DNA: TGTGCCAGCACCAATGACGGACGCAATCAGCCCCAGCATTTT.